This TCR beta chain derives from a study of T cell repertoires in cytomegalovirus infection. Whole-study results and caveats: The cumulative frequency of public TCR beta families identified carriers of CMV plus the relevant HLA.

This clonotype was found many times. The antigen remains undetermined. From germline, CDR1 is SGHAT and CDR2 FQDESV (reference sequence). The trim removed 5 bases at V and 2 bases at J, leaving 4 bases unmatched. This CDR3 region has 16 residues. TCRdb itself ran the reads through MiXCR, one entry per CDR3 protein. The repertoire holds about 110,000 distinct CDR3 sequences, with about 28% as singletons. The V and J genes are TRBV11-1 and TRBJ2-3; 13 positions agree with TRBD2. The source material was CD8+ T cells from cultured PBMCs, sampled from culture after CMV antigen stimulation. The TCR comes from a human donor in good health (CMV status not recorded). Some clones in this sample may be carry-over from other donors' samples. CDR3 DNA: TGTGCCAGCAGCCCCGGACTAGCGGGGGTCACAGATACGCAGTATTTT. Amino acids: CASSPGLAGVTDTQYF.